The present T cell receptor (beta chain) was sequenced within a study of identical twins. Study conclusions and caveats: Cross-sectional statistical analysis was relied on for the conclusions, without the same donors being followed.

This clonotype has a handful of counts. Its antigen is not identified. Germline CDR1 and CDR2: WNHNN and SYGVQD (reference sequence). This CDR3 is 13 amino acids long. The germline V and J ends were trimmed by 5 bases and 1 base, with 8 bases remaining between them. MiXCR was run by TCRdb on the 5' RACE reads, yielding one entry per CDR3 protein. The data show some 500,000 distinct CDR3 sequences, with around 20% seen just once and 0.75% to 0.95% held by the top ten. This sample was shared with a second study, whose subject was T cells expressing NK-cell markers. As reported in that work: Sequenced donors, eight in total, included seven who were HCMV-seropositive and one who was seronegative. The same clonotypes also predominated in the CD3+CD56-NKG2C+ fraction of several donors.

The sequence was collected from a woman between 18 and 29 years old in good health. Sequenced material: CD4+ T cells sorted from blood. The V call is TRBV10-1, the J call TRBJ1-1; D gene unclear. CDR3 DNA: TGCGCCAGCAGTCCTATGTCGAACACTGAAGCTTTCTTT. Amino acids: CASSPMSNTEAFF.